The rows below give T cell receptor beta chains drawn from one sample of a study of blood T cell repertoires in COVID-19. Only in-frame clones appear in the TCRdb table, and some are missing; sequencing was by immunoSEQ multiplex PCR. The data contain more than 300,000 clones, 65% to 85% of them singletons. Source material: peripheral blood. All receptors derive from a woman aged 45-65 years with acute or convalescent COVID-19. CDR3s include the opening cysteine and the closing phenylalanine or tryptophan. A D gene is named only where the DNA matches it firmly. Clone size appears in some rows only: once, few, many, or a class for an expanded clone.

d_gene: -
abundance: -
v_gene: TRBV13
j_gene: TRBJ2-4
CDR3aa: CASSLGGLAPSQYF
CDR3nt: TGTGCCAGCAGCTTAGGCGGGCTAGCCCCGTCTCAGTACTTC

d_gene: -
abundance: -
v_gene: TRBV6-1
j_gene: TRBJ1-2
CDR3aa: CASSEVGGYYGYTF
CDR3nt: TGTGCCAGCAGTGAAGTGGGAGGGTACTATGGCTACACCTTC

d_gene: TRBD1
abundance: -
v_gene: TRBV19
j_gene: TRBJ1-2
CDR3aa: CASKDTGGSYGYTF
CDR3nt: TGTGCCAGTAAGGACACAGGGGGATCTTATGGCTACACCTTC

d_gene: -
abundance: -
v_gene: TRBV7-2
j_gene: TRBJ1-6
CDR3aa: CASSLEGDSPLHF
CDR3nt: TGTGCCAGCAGCTTAGAGGGGGATTCACCCCTCCACTTT

d_gene: TRBD1
abundance: few
v_gene: TRBV5-4
j_gene: TRBJ1-1
CDR3aa: CASGAWKDRTENTEAFF
CDR3nt: TGTGCCAGCGGAGCTTGGAAGGACAGGACTGAGAACACTGAAGCTTTCTTT

d_gene: -
abundance: -
v_gene: TRBV5-5
j_gene: TRBJ1-5
CDR3aa: CASSLTVDQPQHF
CDR3nt: TGTGCCAGCAGCCTGACAGTTGATCAGCCCCAGCATTTT

d_gene: TRBD2
abundance: few
v_gene: TRBV18
j_gene: TRBJ2-7
CDR3aa: CASSPGAGVWREQYF
CDR3nt: TGTGCCAGCTCACCCGGAGCGGGAGTATGGCGGGAGCAGTACTTC

d_gene: TRBD1
abundance: once
v_gene: TRBV18
j_gene: TRBJ2-3
CDR3aa: CASSPPGQAGNTQYF
CDR3nt: TGTGCCAGCTCACCTCCGGGACAGGCTGGAAATACGCAGTATTTT

d_gene: TRBD2
abundance: few
v_gene: TRBV29-1
j_gene: TRBJ2-6
CDR3aa: CSVVAGAGANVLTF
CDR3nt: TGCAGCGTTGTAGCGGGAGCTGGGGCCAACGTCCTGACTTTC

d_gene: -
abundance: -
v_gene: TRBV6-2/TRBV6-3
j_gene: TRBJ2-3
CDR3aa: CASSYASFSRDTQYF
CDR3nt: TGTGCCAGCAGTTACGCGAGTTTTAGTCGCGATACGCAGTATTTT

d_gene: TRBD1
abundance: -
v_gene: TRBV5-4
j_gene: TRBJ2-2
CDR3aa: CASSLKTGETGELFF
CDR3nt: TGTGCCAGCAGCTTGAAGACAGGGGAAACCGGGGAGCTGTTTTTT

d_gene: TRBD2
abundance: -
v_gene: TRBV24-1
j_gene: TRBJ2-1
CDR3aa: CATSLAGENNEQFF
CDR3nt: TGTGCCACCAGTCTAGCGGGGGAAAACAATGAGCAGTTCTTC

d_gene: -
abundance: -
v_gene: TRBV7-9
j_gene: TRBJ2-3
CDR3aa: CASSLTQGSTDTQYF
CDR3nt: TGTGCCAGCAGCCTTACCCAGGGGAGCACAGATACGCAGTATTTT

d_gene: TRBD1
abundance: -
v_gene: TRBV7-2
j_gene: TRBJ2-2
CDR3aa: CASSPLPGGNTGELFF
CDR3nt: TGTGCCAGCAGCCCCTTGCCAGGGGGTAACACCGGGGAGCTGTTTTTT

d_gene: TRBD1
abundance: -
v_gene: TRBV3-1/TRBV3-2
j_gene: TRBJ1-2
CDR3aa: CASSRGTANYGYTF
CDR3nt: TGTGCCAGCAGCAGAGGGACAGCTAACTATGGCTACACCTTC

d_gene: TRBD2
abundance: -
v_gene: TRBV10-2
j_gene: TRBJ2-3
CDR3aa: CASSESGGGTDTQYF
CDR3nt: TGCGCCAGCAGTGAGTCGGGGGGAGGGACAGATACGCAGTATTTT

d_gene: -
abundance: -
v_gene: TRBV9
j_gene: TRBJ1-1
CDR3aa: CASSVQGRANTEAFF
CDR3nt: TGTGCCAGCAGCGTTCAGGGGCGGGCGAACACTGAAGCTTTCTTT

d_gene: TRBD2
abundance: -
v_gene: TRBV2
j_gene: TRBJ2-2
CDR3aa: CASSRGTSGAGELFF
CDR3nt: TGTGCCAGCAGCCGCGGGACTAGCGGGGCCGGGGAGCTGTTTTTT

d_gene: TRBD1
abundance: -
v_gene: TRBV4-1
j_gene: TRBJ2-6
CDR3aa: CASSPGQTSSGANVLTF
CDR3nt: TGCGCCAGCAGTCCGGGACAGACCAGCTCTGGGGCCAACGTCCTGACTTTC

d_gene: TRBD1
abundance: -
v_gene: TRBV7-2
j_gene: TRBJ2-5
CDR3aa: CASSLGGGRGQETQYF
CDR3nt: TGTGCCAGCAGCTTAGGAGGGGGCAGGGGCCAAGAGACCCAGTACTTC

d_gene: -
abundance: -
v_gene: TRBV19
j_gene: TRBJ2-2
CDR3aa: CASSAQTVTGELFF
CDR3nt: TGTGCCAGTAGTGCCCAGACAGTAACCGGGGAGCTGTTTTTT

d_gene: -
abundance: -
v_gene: TRBV12-5
j_gene: TRBJ2-2
CDR3aa: CASGLVVSPRGHPEGELFF
CDR3nt: TGTGCTAGTGGTTTGGTAGTCTCCCCGCGGGGGCACCCGGAGGGGGAGCTGTTTTTT

d_gene: -
abundance: -
v_gene: TRBV5-1
j_gene: TRBJ2-2
CDR3aa: CASNPGTPNTGELFF
CDR3nt: TGCGCCAGTAATCCGGGGACACCGAACACCGGGGAGCTGTTTTTT

d_gene: -
abundance: -
v_gene: TRBV7-8
j_gene: TRBJ1-3
CDR3aa: CASSFSDGMGGNTIYF
CDR3nt: TGTGCCAGCAGCTTCTCAGACGGGATGGGTGGAAACACCATATATTTT

d_gene: TRBD1
abundance: -
v_gene: TRBV25-1
j_gene: TRBJ1-2
CDR3aa: CASRRQGDYGYTF
CDR3nt: TGTGCCAGCAGACGTCAGGGGGACTATGGCTACACCTTC

d_gene: -
abundance: -
v_gene: TRBV7-9
j_gene: TRBJ2-6
CDR3aa: CASSLIVQFSSGANVLTF
CDR3nt: TGTGCCAGCAGCTTAATTGTACAGTTCTCTTCTGGGGCCAACGTCCTGACTTTC

d_gene: -
abundance: -
v_gene: TRBV7-9
j_gene: TRBJ2-3
CDR3aa: CASTKGGTSTDTQYF
CDR3nt: TGTGCCAGCACCAAGGGGGGGACGAGCACAGATACGCAGTATTTT

d_gene: TRBD1
abundance: -
v_gene: TRBV3-1/TRBV3-2
j_gene: TRBJ2-2
CDR3aa: CASSLGQGGNTGELFF
CDR3nt: TGTGCCAGCAGCCTAGGACAGGGAGGGAACACCGGGGAGCTGTTTTTT

d_gene: TRBD1
abundance: -
v_gene: TRBV5-1
j_gene: TRBJ1-1
CDR3aa: CASGQGQGGTEAFF
CDR3nt: TGCGCCAGCGGACAAGGACAGGGGGGTACTGAAGCTTTCTTT

d_gene: -
abundance: -
v_gene: TRBV19
j_gene: TRBJ1-5
CDR3aa: CATLHRENQPQHF
CDR3nt: TGTGCCACCCTTCACAGGGAGAATCAGCCCCAGCATTTT

d_gene: -
abundance: -
v_gene: TRBV6-5
j_gene: TRBJ2-3
CDR3aa: CASRDSDYDTQYF
CDR3nt: TGTGCCAGCAGGGACTCGGACTACGATACGCAGTATTTT

d_gene: TRBD1
abundance: -
v_gene: TRBV3-1/TRBV3-2
j_gene: TRBJ2-1
CDR3aa: CASSQVNRGAVDEQFF
CDR3nt: TGTGCCAGCAGCCAAGTAAACAGGGGTGCAGTCGATGAGCAGTTCTTC

d_gene: TRBD1
abundance: -
v_gene: TRBV4-3
j_gene: TRBJ1-2
CDR3aa: CASSQEQGIGYGYTF
CDR3nt: TGCGCCAGCAGCCAGGAACAGGGGATAGGCTATGGCTACACCTTC

d_gene: -
abundance: -
v_gene: TRBV7-2
j_gene: TRBJ2-7
CDR3aa: CASSSPLSYEQYF
CDR3nt: TGTGCCAGCAGCTCCCCTCTCTCCTACGAGCAGTACTTC

d_gene: -
abundance: -
v_gene: TRBV19
j_gene: TRBJ1-2
CDR3aa: CASSRSRTIGYTF
CDR3nt: TGTGCCAGTAGTAGGAGCAGGACTATTGGCTACACCTTC

d_gene: TRBD1
abundance: -
v_gene: TRBV2
j_gene: TRBJ2-2
CDR3aa: CASYGQQGPENTGELFF
CDR3nt: TGTGCCAGCTACGGCCAACAGGGGCCGGAGAACACCGGGGAGCTGTTTTTT

d_gene: -
abundance: -
v_gene: TRBV12-3/TRBV12-4
j_gene: TRBJ2-3
CDR3aa: CASSFRGDTQYF
CDR3nt: TGTGCCAGCAGTTTTAGAGGAGATACGCAGTATTTT

d_gene: -
abundance: -
v_gene: TRBV5-4
j_gene: TRBJ2-3
CDR3aa: CASSPASGSTDTQYF
CDR3nt: TGTGCCAGCAGCCCGGCAAGCGGAAGCACAGATACGCAGTATTTT

d_gene: -
abundance: -
v_gene: TRBV7-8
j_gene: TRBJ2-5
CDR3aa: CASSLEMVRASSTVETQYF
CDR3nt: TGTGCCAGCAGCTTGGAGATGGTGAGGGCTAGCTCCACCGTGGAGACCCAGTACTTC

d_gene: TRBD1
abundance: -
v_gene: TRBV19
j_gene: TRBJ1-4
CDR3aa: CASRPGQGTNEKLFF
CDR3nt: TGTGCCAGTAGGCCGGGACAGGGAACTAATGAAAAACTGTTTTTT

d_gene: TRBD1
abundance: -
v_gene: TRBV7-2
j_gene: TRBJ2-5
CDR3aa: CASSLAGQGFETQYF
CDR3nt: TGTGCCAGCAGCTTAGCCGGACAGGGTTTTGAGACCCAGTACTTC

d_gene: -
abundance: -
v_gene: TRBV19
j_gene: TRBJ1-2
CDR3aa: CASSTGIFWGYTF
CDR3nt: TGTGCCAGTAGTACGGGGATCTTCTGGGGCTACACCTTC

d_gene: -
abundance: -
v_gene: TRBV2
j_gene: TRBJ2-3
CDR3aa: CASSETVFQSTDTQYF
CDR3nt: TGTGCCAGCAGTGAAACGGTCTTCCAAAGCACAGATACGCAGTATTTT

d_gene: -
abundance: -
v_gene: TRBV11-2
j_gene: TRBJ1-1
CDR3aa: CASSPRRSYTEAFF
CDR3nt: TGTGCCAGCAGCCCCCGCAGGTCCTACACTGAAGCTTTCTTT

d_gene: TRBD1
abundance: -
v_gene: TRBV9
j_gene: TRBJ1-6
CDR3aa: CASTRDSRSPLHF
CDR3nt: TGTGCCAGCACCCGGGACAGCCGATCACCCCTCCACTTT

d_gene: TRBD1
abundance: -
v_gene: TRBV30
j_gene: TRBJ1-1
CDR3aa: CAWSPDRTGDNTEAFF
CDR3nt: TGTGCCTGGAGTCCTGATCGGACAGGGGACAACACTGAAGCTTTCTTT

d_gene: TRBD2
abundance: -
v_gene: TRBV5-1
j_gene: TRBJ2-3
CDR3aa: CARGPGLAGGRGDTQYF
CDR3nt: TGCGCCCGCGGCCCGGGCCTCGCGGGGGGGCGGGGAGATACGCAGTATTTT

d_gene: TRBD2
abundance: -
v_gene: TRBV25-1
j_gene: TRBJ2-5
CDR3aa: CASLSSAGGQETQYF
CDR3nt: TGTGCCAGCCTTAGCTCCGCGGGGGGCCAAGAGACCCAGTACTTC

d_gene: -
abundance: -
v_gene: TRBV29-1
j_gene: TRBJ2-5
CDR3aa: CSVRTRTAEGTQYF
CDR3nt: TGCAGCGTCCGCACCCGGACAGCTGAAGGGACCCAGTACTTC

d_gene: TRBD1
abundance: -
v_gene: TRBV5-1
j_gene: TRBJ1-1
CDR3aa: CASSLTGGHTEAFF
CDR3nt: TGCGCCAGCAGCTTAACAGGGGGGCACACTGAAGCTTTCTTT

d_gene: TRBD1
abundance: -
v_gene: TRBV29-1
j_gene: TRBJ1-1
CDR3aa: CSGQDRGDTEAFF
CDR3nt: TGCAGCGGACAGGACAGGGGAGACACTGAAGCTTTCTTT

d_gene: -
abundance: -
v_gene: TRBV7-2
j_gene: TRBJ2-1
CDR3aa: CASSETKGNEQFF
CDR3nt: TGTGCCAGCAGCGAGACTAAGGGCAATGAGCAGTTCTTC

d_gene: -
abundance: -
v_gene: TRBV6-6
j_gene: TRBJ2-2
CDR3aa: CASSYVSGRNTGELFF
CDR3nt: TGTGCCAGCAGTTACGTTTCCGGGAGAAACACCGGGGAGCTGTTTTTT

d_gene: TRBD1
abundance: -
v_gene: TRBV3-1/TRBV3-2
j_gene: TRBJ1-2
CDR3aa: CASSHGDRNYGYTF
CDR3nt: TGTGCCAGCAGCCACGGGGACAGGAACTATGGCTACACCTTC

d_gene: TRBD2
abundance: -
v_gene: TRBV7-2
j_gene: TRBJ2-3
CDR3aa: CASSLSGRGTDTQYF
CDR3nt: TGTGCCAGCAGCCTAAGCGGGAGGGGCACAGATACGCAGTATTTT